This TCR beta chain came from a study of blood T cells in healthy people across ages (dated by TCRdb to about 2015). Study-wide context: In model experiments, template switching captured roughly one uniquely barcoded TCR beta cDNA molecule for every two T cells. To track age-related changes in TCR beta repertoire diversity, the study relied on deep sequencing normalized with unique cDNA molecular identifiers. Donors were grouped into four age groups: young (average 16 years), middle-aged (39), aged (around 62) and long-lived (around 82). To avoid experimental bias, donors of different ages were spread randomly across the sequencing lanes. Two additional independent replicas of 1 million unique cDNA reads from the same blood draw were analyzed for two donors (one aged 18 to 29 and one aged 80 or older).

Broader findings and caveats from the paper: The percentage of naive T cells measured by flow cytometry correlated strongly with observed TCR beta diversity. Estimates of total diversity based on one million sequenced T cells were considered lower bounds and underestimates. Because profiling used bulk unsorted PBMCs, naive and antigen-experienced compartments could not be compared conclusively. Compared with the aged group, the long-lived group had more naive CD4+ T cells, fewer expanded clones and increased TCR diversity, suggesting age selection. Observed TCR beta diversity per million T cells fell roughly linearly with age, and a significant reduction was already apparent by age approximately 41. Because donor CMV infection status was unknown, age-related changes in expanded clonotypes were potentially confounded.

Libraries came from 5' RACE. Sequencing took place on an Illumina HiSeq 2500. A second PCR of roughly 6 to 12 cycles was run with a J-beta primer mix and a sample-barcoded 5' primer. A unique molecular identifier was introduced onto each TCR beta cDNA molecule by a template-switch 5' adaptor carrying 12 random nucleotides. At least 2.5 million CDR3-containing paired-end reads were obtained from each sample. First-strand cDNA was synthesized from all RNA with the Mint cDNA synthesis kit, primed by a TRBC-specific oligonucleotide. Following uracil-DNA glycosylase treatment, all cDNA underwent a first 18-cycle PCR with the universal primers M1SS and BC2_uni_R. For the original study's pipeline: For normalization, 1 million high-quality reads were randomly selected from each sample, with every read carrying a distinct molecular identifier. Reads sharing molecular identifiers were discarded rather than binned into consensus sequences. MiTCR, set to a Q25 quality threshold and the strictest error-elimination algorithm, was used for CDR3 identification, clonotype clustering and error correction. A nonparametric unseen species model using Euler transformation provided a lower-bound estimate of total TCR beta diversity. The public reads were quality trimmed at Q25 with fastp and then assembled into clones with MiXCR by TCRdb, keeping productive beta chains. Rows are combined by CDR3 protein, so each entry shows the most common genes and DNA. The V and J calls were not made by the authors but by TCRdb's processing. The sample yields 700,000 or so distinct CDR3 sequences; 22% were counted once. The ten top clones hold about 20% of the sample.

Donors were 30 to 45 systemically healthy Caucasian individuals from Russia aged 6 to 90 years. Approximately 9.3 milliliters of peripheral blood were collected from each donor into EDTA-treated Vacutainer tubes. PBMCs were isolated by Ficoll-Paque density-gradient centrifugation, with at least 7 million obtained per sample. Trizol reagent was used to extract total RNA from PBMCs, with at least 5 micrograms per sample. Naive CD45RAhigh/CD27high T cell percentages were measured by flow cytometry on a PBMC aliquot from every donor. A word on this clonotype: The antigen this receptor binds is unknown. No base-level quality is on record; no much larger clone is a single base apart.

The sequence derives from a man in his 70s in good health. Sequences were obtained from blood.

The CDR3 protein: CSALFGTSLTDTQYF. The DNA is as follows: TGCAGTGCCTTGTTTGGGACTAGCCTAACGGATACGCAGTATTTT. The chain uses TRBV20-1 and TRBJ2-3; 9 bases in between match TRBD2. For this chain, trimming is 6 bases at the V end and 6 bases at the J end, and the number of junction bases without a gene match is 13. The cysteine opens and the phenylalanine closes a CDR3 of 15 amino acids. Only CDR3 DNA is held: 45 bases, read in frame from base 1. CDR1 and CDR2 are drawn from the germline V gene (reference sequence): DFQATT, SNEGSKA.